This T cell receptor beta chain was captured in a study of T cell responses to AZD1222 COVID-19 vaccine. General study points: Repertoire samples came only from after the peak T cell response.

This CDR3 contains 15 residues. Germline V gene data show CDR1 as LNHDA and CDR2 as SQIVND (reference sequence). V shed 3 bases and J shed 5 bases, with 13 bases lying between them. The repertoire was sequenced with immunoSEQ multiplex PCR; TCRdb's copy has only in-frame clones and lacks some. The sample records hundreds of thousands of clones, 85% to 95% being singletons. As regards this clone: Its antigen is as yet unknown.

The source was peripheral blood, collected on day 0 of MenACWY control vaccination. The rearrangement uses TRBV19 and TRBJ2-2; a possible D gene is TRBD1 (5 bases). This sequence was found in an adult in good health. CDR3 DNA sequence: TGTGCCAGTAGTATTGGGGCCGGCATAACCGGGGAGCTGTTTTTT. This translates into CASSIGAGITGELFF. The complete variable domain, with remaining parts taken from reference TRBV19 and TRBJ2-2, reads DGGITQSPKYLFRKEGQNVTLSCEQNLNHDAMYWYRQDPGQGLRLIYYSQIVNDFQKGDIAEGYSVSREKKESFPLTVTSAQKNPTAFYLCASSIGAGITGELFFGEGSRLTVL.